A few counts support the clone carrying this T cell receptor (beta chain). Its antigen is unidentified. CDR1 and CDR2 (germline): LGHNA, YNFKEQ. V gave up 4 bases and J gave up 0 bases, with 14 bases separating them. The CDR3 has 16 amino acids. This record belongs to a study of human T cells and chemical hapten exposure. Time point reported: patch test 1, 2 weeks after DPC sensitization. Treatment of the sample: therapeutic diphenylcyclopropenone sensitization with weekly scalp DPC. Drawing of blood took place ahead of applying each patch test. TCRdb reanalysed the RACE reads using MiXCR and keeps one entry per CDR3 protein. The sample has around 150,000 distinct CDR3 sequences, roughly 15% seen once. The study's findings and limits: While controls formed fewer of them, expanded TCRs formed significantly more large CDR3 similarity clusters. Donors were affected by alopecia, so their immune reaction might vary from that of healthy individuals.

This receptor was identified in a woman aged 25 to 39 with alopecia areata. Some clones in this sample may be carry-over from other donors' samples. The genes are TRBV4-2 and TRBJ2-3, with D perhaps TRBD2 (6 bases). The sample here was whole blood, taken in connection with sensitization to the hapten diphenylcyclopropenone (DPC). The CDR3 region is CASSLSGDTSTDTQYF. Here the CDR3 DNA reads TGTGCCAGCAGCCTTTCGGGAGACACTAGCACAGATACGCAGTATTTT.